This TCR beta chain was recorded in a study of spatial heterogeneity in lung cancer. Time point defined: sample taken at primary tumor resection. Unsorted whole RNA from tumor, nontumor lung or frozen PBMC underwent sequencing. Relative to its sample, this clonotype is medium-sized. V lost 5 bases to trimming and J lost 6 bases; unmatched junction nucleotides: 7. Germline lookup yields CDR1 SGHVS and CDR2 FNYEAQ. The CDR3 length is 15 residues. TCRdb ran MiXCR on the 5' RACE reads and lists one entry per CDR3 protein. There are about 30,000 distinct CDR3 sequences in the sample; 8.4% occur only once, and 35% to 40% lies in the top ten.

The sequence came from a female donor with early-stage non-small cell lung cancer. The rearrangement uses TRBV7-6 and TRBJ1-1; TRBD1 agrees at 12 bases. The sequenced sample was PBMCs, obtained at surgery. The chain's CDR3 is CASSPGTGGRAEAFF. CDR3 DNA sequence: TGTGCCAGCAGCCCCGGGACAGGGGGCAGGGCTGAAGCTTTCTTT. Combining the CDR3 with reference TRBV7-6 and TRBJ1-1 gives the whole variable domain GAGVSQSPRYKVTKRGQDVALRCDPISGHVSLYWYRQALGQGPEFLTYFNYEAQQDKSGLPNDRFSAERPEGSISTLTIQRTEQRDSAMYRCASSPGTGGRAEAFFGQGTRLTVV.